This T cell receptor beta chain derives from a study of blood T cell repertoires in COVID-19. This CDR3 is 17 amino acids long. V lost 1 base to trimming and J lost 3 bases; unmatched junction nucleotides: 8. CDR1 is MNHNS and CDR2 is SASEGT in the germline V gene. Using immunoSEQ multiplex PCR, the repertoire was profiled, and TCRdb retains in-frame clones only, with some absent. This sample has 300,000 to 350,000 clones; roughly 90% occur once, and the top ten carry about 7%. The specimen was peripheral blood. The receptor was isolated from a woman aged 70 to 79 with COVID-19, enrolled during active disease. The V gene is TRBV6-1, the J gene TRBJ1-2, with 10 nucleotides matching TRBD1. CDR3 in DNA: TGTGCCAGCAGTGAAGGGACAGGGGGAAGCGTTTACTATGGCTACACCTTC. Protein: CASSEGTGGSVYYGYTF.